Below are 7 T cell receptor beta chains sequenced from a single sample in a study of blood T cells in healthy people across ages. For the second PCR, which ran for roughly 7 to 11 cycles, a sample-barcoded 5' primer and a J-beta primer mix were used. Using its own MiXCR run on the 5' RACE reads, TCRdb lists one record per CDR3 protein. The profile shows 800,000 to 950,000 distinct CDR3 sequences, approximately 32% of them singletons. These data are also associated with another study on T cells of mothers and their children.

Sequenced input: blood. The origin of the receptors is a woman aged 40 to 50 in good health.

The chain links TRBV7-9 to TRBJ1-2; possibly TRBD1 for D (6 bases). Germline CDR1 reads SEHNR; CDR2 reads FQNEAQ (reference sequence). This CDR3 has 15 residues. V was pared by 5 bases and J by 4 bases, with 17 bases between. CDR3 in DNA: TGTGCCAGCAGCCATGCAGGGGAAGGAGGCTATGGCTACACCTTC. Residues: CASSHAGEGGYGYTF.

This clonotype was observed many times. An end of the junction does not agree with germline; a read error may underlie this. The CDR3 DNA is TGCGCCAGCAGCTTTGGGGAGACCTACGAGCAGTACTTC. This translates into CASSFGETYEQYF. The gene calls are TRBV12-3 or TRBV12-4 and TRBJ2-7; possible D gene TRBD2, 5 bases. The length of the CDR3 is 13 residues.

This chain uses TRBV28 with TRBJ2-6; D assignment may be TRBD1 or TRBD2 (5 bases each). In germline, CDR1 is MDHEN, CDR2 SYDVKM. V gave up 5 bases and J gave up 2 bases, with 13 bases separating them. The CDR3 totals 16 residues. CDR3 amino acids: CASSLLRGPGANVLTF. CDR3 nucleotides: TGTGCCAGCAGTCTCCTCCGGGGCCCTGGGGCCAACGTCCTGACTTTC. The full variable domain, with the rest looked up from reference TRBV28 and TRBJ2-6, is DVKVTQSSRYLVKRTGEKVFLECVQDMDHENMFWYRQDPGLGLRLIYFSYDVKMKEKGDIPEGYSVSREKKERFSLILESASTNQTSMYLCASSLLRGPGANVLTFGAGSRLTVL.

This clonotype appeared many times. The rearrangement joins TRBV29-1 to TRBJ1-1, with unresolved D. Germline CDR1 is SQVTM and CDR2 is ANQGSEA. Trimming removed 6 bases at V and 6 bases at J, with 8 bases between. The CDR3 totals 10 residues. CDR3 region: CSVTPAEAFF. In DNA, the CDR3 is TGCAGCGTCACCCCCGCTGAAGCTTTCTTT.

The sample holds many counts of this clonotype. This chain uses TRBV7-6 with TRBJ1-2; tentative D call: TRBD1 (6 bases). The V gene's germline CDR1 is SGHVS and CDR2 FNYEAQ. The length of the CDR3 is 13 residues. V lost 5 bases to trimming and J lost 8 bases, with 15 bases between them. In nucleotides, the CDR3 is TGTGCCAGCAGCCACGGGGGCGCGGGGGGCTACACCTTC. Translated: CASSHGGAGGYTF. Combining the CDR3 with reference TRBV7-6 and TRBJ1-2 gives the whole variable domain GAGVSQSPRYKVTKRGQDVALRCDPISGHVSLYWYRQALGQGPEFLTYFNYEAQQDKSGLPNDRFSAERPEGSISTLTIQRTEQRDSAMYRCASSHGGAGGYTFGSGTRLTVV.

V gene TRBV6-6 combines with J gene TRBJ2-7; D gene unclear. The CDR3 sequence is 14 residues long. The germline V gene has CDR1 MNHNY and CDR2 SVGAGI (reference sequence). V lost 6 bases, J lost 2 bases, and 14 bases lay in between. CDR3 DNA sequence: TGTGCCAGCAGGATAACCGGGCACCCCTACGAGCAGTACTTC. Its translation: CASRITGHPYEQYF.

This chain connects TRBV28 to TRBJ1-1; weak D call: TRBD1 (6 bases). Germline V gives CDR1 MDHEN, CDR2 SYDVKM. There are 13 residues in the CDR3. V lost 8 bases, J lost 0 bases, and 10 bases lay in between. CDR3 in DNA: TGTGCCAGCCACAGGGACTTGAACACTGAAGCTTTCTTT. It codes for CASHRDLNTEAFF.